A single T cell receptor (beta chain) is shown here with its context. The data are from a study of T cell changes during pregnancy in multiple sclerosis. Germline V CDR1 and CDR2: SQVTM, ANQGSEA. The CDR3 runs to 13 residues. The V gene end was trimmed by 6 bases and the J gene end by 1 base; junction bases not matched to a gene: 4. Profiled with immunoSEQ multiplex PCR; TCRdb holds only in-frame clones, not every one. In the table there are tens of thousands of clones, roughly 87% of which are singletons. The chain recombines TRBV29-1 with TRBJ2-5, with TRBD2 matching over 8 bases. The source of this sequence is a female donor in good health, enrolled as a control in a pregnancy study. The sequencing here drew on peripheral blood, taken in the third trimester of pregnancy. CDR3 sequence: CSVGLATQETQYF. CDR3 bases: TGCAGCGTAGGACTAGCCACCCAAGAGACCCAGTACTTC. Drawing the rest from reference TRBV29-1 and TRBJ2-5, the complete variable domain is SAVISQKPSRDICQRGTSLTIQCQVDSQVTMMFWYRQQPGQSLTLIATANQGSEATYESGFVIDKFPISRPNLTFSTLTVSNMSPEDSSIYLCSVGLATQETQYFGPGTRLLVL.